The rows below give T cell receptor beta chains drawn from one sample of a study of shared clonotypes between healthy human individuals. Generated by immunoSEQ multiplex PCR, the TCRdb table keeps only in-frame clones and is missing some. The repertoire includes about 1,500,000 clones, roughly 96% of them detected once, and roughly 1.2% sits in the top ten. The sample was naive CD4+ T cells sorted from blood. These receptor sequences come from a man aged 30 to 39 in good health. The CDR3 runs from the conserved cysteine through the conserved F or W. Each record gives: D gene, V gene, J gene, clone size, CDR3 protein, CDR3 DNA. A D gene is named only where the DNA matches it firmly. Part of the rows lack a size; the others show once, few, many or a class for expanded clones.

d_call: NA
v_call: TRBV9
j_call: TRBJ2-3
clone_size: NA
cdr3_aa: CASSVVGSTDTQYF
cdr3_nt: TGTGCCAGCAGCGTAGTGGGGAGCACAGATACGCAGTATTTT

d_call: NA
v_call: TRBV7-2
j_call: TRBJ2-1
clone_size: once
cdr3_aa: CASSLVTGKGWMNEQFF
cdr3_nt: TGTGCCAGCAGCTTAGTTACCGGGAAGGGTTGGATGAATGAGCAGTTCTTC

d_call: TRBD2
v_call: TRBV4-1
j_call: TRBJ2-1
clone_size: once
cdr3_aa: CASSQGTSGRQNEQFF
cdr3_nt: TGCGCCAGCAGCCAAGGGACTAGCGGGAGACAGAATGAGCAGTTCTTC

d_call: NA
v_call: TRBV5-6
j_call: TRBJ1-2
clone_size: NA
cdr3_aa: CASSFDSYGYTF
cdr3_nt: TGTGCCAGCAGCTTTGACAGCTATGGCTACACCTTC

d_call: TRBD1
v_call: TRBV5-1
j_call: TRBJ2-2
clone_size: NA
cdr3_aa: CASSFLATGDTGELFF
cdr3_nt: TGCGCCAGCAGCTTTTTGGCCACAGGGGACACCGGGGAGCTGTTTTTT

d_call: NA
v_call: TRBV28
j_call: TRBJ1-2
clone_size: once
cdr3_aa: CASSLQDRDLGYTF
cdr3_nt: TGTGCCAGCAGTTTACAGGACAGAGACTTGGGCTACACCTTC

d_call: NA
v_call: TRBV18
j_call: TRBJ2-5
clone_size: once
cdr3_aa: CASSPQALTPWETQYF
cdr3_nt: TGTGCCAGCTCACCACAGGCACTCACACCTTGGGAGACCCAGTACTTC

d_call: NA
v_call: TRBV30
j_call: TRBJ2-1
clone_size: NA
cdr3_aa: CAWSQGYEQFF
cdr3_nt: TGTGCCTGGAGTCAAGGGTATGAGCAGTTCTTC

d_call: TRBD1
v_call: TRBV18
j_call: TRBJ2-5
clone_size: NA
cdr3_aa: CASSQTGKETQYF
cdr3_nt: TGTGCCAGCTCACAGACAGGGAAAGAGACCCAGTACTTC

d_call: NA
v_call: TRBV10-3
j_call: TRBJ2-6
clone_size: NA
cdr3_aa: CAISESEFRSGANVLTF
cdr3_nt: TGTGCCATCAGTGAGTCGGAGTTCCGCTCTGGGGCCAACGTCCTGACTTTC

d_call: TRBD2
v_call: TRBV5-1
j_call: TRBJ2-2
clone_size: NA
cdr3_aa: CASSPGLAGGLNTGELFF
cdr3_nt: TGCGCCAGCAGCCCGGGACTAGCGGGGGGATTGAACACCGGGGAGCTGTTTTTT

d_call: NA
v_call: TRBV5-1
j_call: TRBJ2-7
clone_size: NA
cdr3_aa: CASSLPSDEQYF
cdr3_nt: TGCGCCAGCAGCTTGCCCTCCGACGAGCAGTACTTC

d_call: NA
v_call: TRBV10-3
j_call: TRBJ2-2
clone_size: NA
cdr3_aa: CAISTGRRNTGELFF
cdr3_nt: TGTGCCATCAGCACGGGACGGAGGAACACCGGGGAGCTGTTTTTT

d_call: NA
v_call: TRBV7-2
j_call: TRBJ2-3
clone_size: NA
cdr3_aa: CASSLGLRDTQYF
cdr3_nt: TGTGCCAGCAGCTTAGGGTTAAGAGATACGCAGTATTTT

d_call: TRBD1
v_call: TRBV28
j_call: TRBJ2-7
clone_size: NA
cdr3_aa: CASSLPGGVYEQYF
cdr3_nt: TGTGCCAGCAGTTTGCCAGGGGGCGTCTACGAGCAGTACTTC

d_call: NA
v_call: TRBV10-1
j_call: TRBJ2-3
clone_size: NA
cdr3_aa: CASSQALGFTDTQYF
cdr3_nt: TGCGCCAGCAGCCAAGCCCTTGGATTCACAGATACGCAGTATTTT

d_call: TRBD2
v_call: TRBV6-5
j_call: TRBJ2-7
clone_size: NA
cdr3_aa: CASSTPGLAGPEQYF
cdr3_nt: TGTGCCAGCAGTACCCCGGGACTAGCGGGACCCGAGCAGTACTTC

d_call: NA
v_call: TRBV10-1
j_call: TRBJ2-5
clone_size: NA
cdr3_aa: CASHGTAKETQYF
cdr3_nt: TGCGCCAGCCATGGGACGGCAAAAGAGACCCAGTACTTC

d_call: NA
v_call: TRBV5-5
j_call: TRBJ1-2
clone_size: NA
cdr3_aa: CASSLQGSSNYGYTF
cdr3_nt: TGTGCCAGCAGCCTCCAGGGTAGTTCTAACTATGGCTACACCTTC

d_call: NA
v_call: TRBV29-1
j_call: TRBJ2-7
clone_size: NA
cdr3_aa: CSAARTLSYEQYF
cdr3_nt: TGCAGCGCCGCCCGGACTTTATCCTACGAGCAGTACTTC

d_call: TRBD1
v_call: TRBV5-1
j_call: TRBJ2-3
clone_size: NA
cdr3_aa: CASSADRGFTDTQYF
cdr3_nt: TGCGCCAGCAGCGCGGACAGGGGATTCACAGATACGCAGTATTTT

d_call: NA
v_call: TRBV10-3
j_call: TRBJ1-4
clone_size: NA
cdr3_aa: CASSLGRKLFF
cdr3_nt: TGTGCCAGTTCTCTGGGGAGAAAACTGTTTTTT

d_call: TRBD2
v_call: TRBV30
j_call: TRBJ2-7
clone_size: NA
cdr3_aa: CACGGIYEQYF
cdr3_nt: TGTGCCTGCGGGGGGATCTACGAGCAGTACTTC

d_call: NA
v_call: TRBV5-1
j_call: TRBJ2-3
clone_size: once
cdr3_aa: CASRPGGGEIDTQYF
cdr3_nt: TGCGCCAGCAGGCCCGGTGGGGGAGAAATCGATACGCAGTATTTT

d_call: NA
v_call: TRBV7-9
j_call: TRBJ2-2
clone_size: NA
cdr3_aa: CASSLGGTNTGELFF
cdr3_nt: TGTGCCAGCAGCTTAGGAGGGACAAACACCGGGGAGCTGTTTTTT

d_call: NA
v_call: TRBV4-2
j_call: TRBJ2-3
clone_size: once
cdr3_aa: CASSQDKDTQYF
cdr3_nt: TGTGCCAGCAGCCAAGATAAAGATACGCAGTATTTT

d_call: NA
v_call: TRBV5-3
j_call: TRBJ2-2
clone_size: once
cdr3_aa: CARSLERERSGELFF
cdr3_nt: TGTGCCAGAAGCTTGGAACGGGAGCGGTCCGGGGAGCTGTTTTTT

d_call: TRBD2
v_call: TRBV7-3
j_call: TRBJ2-3
clone_size: NA
cdr3_aa: CASSLSGRSTDTQYF
cdr3_nt: TGTGCCAGCAGCTTAAGCGGGAGGAGCACAGATACGCAGTATTTT

d_call: NA
v_call: TRBV5-1
j_call: TRBJ1-1
clone_size: NA
cdr3_aa: CASSFEHTEAFF
cdr3_nt: TGCGCCAGCAGCTTTGAGCACACTGAAGCTTTCTTT

d_call: NA
v_call: TRBV5-1
j_call: TRBJ1-1
clone_size: NA
cdr3_aa: CASSLGRVRGEAFF
cdr3_nt: TGCGCCAGCAGCTTGGGGCGGGTGAGAGGCGAGGCTTTCTTT

d_call: NA
v_call: TRBV6-1
j_call: TRBJ1-2
clone_size: NA
cdr3_aa: CASSESTDYGYTF
cdr3_nt: TGTGCCAGCAGTGAAAGCACAGACTATGGCTACACCTTC

d_call: TRBD2
v_call: TRBV7-9
j_call: TRBJ2-7
clone_size: NA
cdr3_aa: CASSLVFGSGRALTYEQYF
cdr3_nt: TGTGCCAGCAGCTTAGTCTTTGGTAGCGGGAGGGCCCTAACTTACGAGCAGTACTTC

d_call: TRBD1
v_call: TRBV10-2
j_call: TRBJ2-5
clone_size: once
cdr3_aa: CASTPGQGQETQYF
cdr3_nt: TGCGCCAGCACCCCCGGACAGGGCCAAGAGACCCAGTACTTC

d_call: NA
v_call: TRBV14
j_call: TRBJ2-2
clone_size: NA
cdr3_aa: CASSQVGTGELFF
cdr3_nt: TGTGCCAGCAGCCAAGTAGGCACCGGGGAGCTGTTTTTT

d_call: TRBD2
v_call: TRBV4-2
j_call: TRBJ2-3
clone_size: NA
cdr3_aa: CASRTGRETTDTQYF
cdr3_nt: TGTGCCAGCCGAACGGGGAGGGAAACCACAGATACGCAGTATTTT

d_call: NA
v_call: TRBV9
j_call: TRBJ2-3
clone_size: NA
cdr3_aa: CASSVELADTQYF
cdr3_nt: TGTGCCAGCAGCGTAGAACTGGCAGATACGCAGTATTTT

d_call: TRBD2
v_call: TRBV2
j_call: TRBJ2-1
clone_size: once
cdr3_aa: CASSPGGSYNEQFF
cdr3_nt: TGTGCCAGCAGTCCGGGGGGCTCCTACAATGAGCAGTTCTTC

d_call: TRBD2
v_call: TRBV7-9
j_call: TRBJ2-1
clone_size: NA
cdr3_aa: CASSLVPAGFDEQFF
cdr3_nt: TGTGCCAGCAGCTTAGTTCCAGCGGGATTCGATGAGCAGTTCTTC

d_call: NA
v_call: TRBV5-1
j_call: TRBJ2-7
clone_size: NA
cdr3_aa: CASSLGLKGQEQYF
cdr3_nt: TGCGCCAGCAGCTTGGGGCTAAAGGGCCAAGAGCAGTACTTC

d_call: NA
v_call: TRBV7-3
j_call: TRBJ1-1
clone_size: NA
cdr3_aa: CASSSMTGEAFF
cdr3_nt: TGTGCCAGCAGCTCAATGACAGGTGAAGCTTTCTTT

d_call: TRBD2
v_call: TRBV7-8
j_call: TRBJ2-7
clone_size: NA
cdr3_aa: CASSRTGTSGKVWYEQYF
cdr3_nt: TGTGCCAGCAGCCGAACCGGGACTAGCGGGAAGGTTTGGTACGAGCAGTACTTC

d_call: NA
v_call: TRBV7-3
j_call: TRBJ1-3
clone_size: NA
cdr3_aa: CASSWGRWNSGNTIYF
cdr3_nt: TGTGCCAGCAGCTGGGGACGTTGGAACTCTGGAAACACCATATATTTT

d_call: NA
v_call: TRBV9
j_call: TRBJ2-2
clone_size: NA
cdr3_aa: CASSVDPRITGELFF
cdr3_nt: TGTGCCAGCAGCGTAGATCCGCGGATCACCGGGGAGCTGTTTTTT

d_call: NA
v_call: TRBV28
j_call: TRBJ1-5
clone_size: NA
cdr3_aa: CASRGQGANQPQHF
cdr3_nt: TGTGCCAGCAGGGGGCAGGGAGCCAATCAGCCCCAGCATTTT

d_call: NA
v_call: TRBV11-2
j_call: TRBJ2-3
clone_size: NA
cdr3_aa: CASGKGTFTDTQYF
cdr3_nt: TGTGCCAGCGGAAAAGGAACCTTCACAGATACGCAGTATTTT

d_call: NA
v_call: TRBV28
j_call: TRBJ1-1
clone_size: NA
cdr3_aa: CASSFPQGRNTEAFF
cdr3_nt: TGTGCCAGCAGTTTCCCACAGGGACGAAACACTGAAGCTTTCTTT